This T cell receptor (beta chain) derives from a study of blood T cell repertoires in COVID-19 (dated by TCRdb to 2018 to 2020). Looking at the study overall: Collaborator samples came from the United States, Italy and Spain and covered acute and convalescent phases of COVID-19. The samples were drawn from two sources: the first 160 participants of the ongoing ImmuneRACE study, and fewer than 1,500 subjects contributed by 6 global collaborators. The repertoires were made available in a free public database intended to serve as a resource for research on the immune response to SARS-CoV-2. The sample metadata nearly always contained a de-identified subject ID, COVID-19 status, age in years and sex. The prospective study material was composed of cDNA or gDNA derived from T cells, B-cell-depleted T cells, or PBMCs. Subjects who had been exposed to COVID-19, were actively infected with it, or had recovered from it provided the deeply sampled blood TCRbeta repertoires that made up the dataset. Where available, HLA class I and class II types were obtained from metadata supplied by the sample provider rather than from assay-based typing. Study-wide conclusions, independent of this receptor: Clinical and demographic metadata were provided uncurated, with the amount varying by source and participant.

Whole blood was collected in K2EDTA tubes by collaborating institutions according to the institutions' own protocols. For TCRbeta analysis, collaborators shipped samples as frozen whole blood, isolated PBMCs, or DNA extracted from either of those sample types. TCRbeta CDR3 regions were amplified from genomic DNA using the immunoSEQ Assay, a bias-controlled multiplex PCR. As for the authors' bioinformatics: Nucleated cell counts per sample were estimated from amplification of reference gene primers within the assay. To quantify the absolute abundance of each unique TCRbeta CDR3 rearrangement, sequence reads were collapsed and filtered. For each sample, productive Simpson clonality was calculated as the square root of Simpson's diversity index across productive rearrangements. TCRdb's version of the immuneACCESS table is confined to in-frame rearrangements and falls short of the full clone set. An unresolved V gene accounts for under half of the shortfall where checked; the remainder is of unknown origin. V and J calls and clone size are given by that table; D and trimming were obtained from the DNA. The sample table holds 140,000 to 150,000 clones, of which approximately 80% were seen once. The ten largest clonotypes hold 7% to 9% of the sample.

V has 3 bases trimmed and J has 5 bases trimmed; junction bases matching no gene number 4. The CDR3, cysteine through phenylalanine, is 13 amino acids long. Kept here is only the CDR3 DNA, which spans 39 bases and is read in frame from base 1. Reading the germline V gene gives CDR1 SGHRS and CDR2 YFSETQ. To note about this clone: Its target antigen remains unknown. No quality values exist for individual bases; no much larger clone is one base distant.

This receptor was obtained from a human donor with acute or convalescent COVID-19. The donor label of this sample is uncertain. The sample comprised peripheral blood. Rearrangement joined TRBV5-1 to TRBJ1-2, with 7 central nucleotides matching TRBD1. The CDR3 corresponds to CASSWDSTYGYTF. The bases read TGCGCCAGCAGCTGGGACAGCACGTATGGCTACACCTTC.